This record concerns one TCR beta chain sequence. This record belongs to a study of shared clonotypes between healthy human individuals. V shed 8 bases, J shed 6 bases, and the junction held 24 bases outside the gene matches. This CDR3 has 18 residues. Germline CDR1 reads SEHNR; CDR2 reads FQNEAQ (reference sequence). Deep-level running was used for the assay. It was about 180 ng DNA, tens of thousands of T cell genomes, that sorted-subset replicate PCRs used. Assay used: immunoSEQ multiplex PCR; TCRdb lists only in-frame clones, some missing. This table has more than 2,000,000 clones, around 90% appearing once.

The sample comprised naive CD4+ T cells sorted from blood. Subset defined: CD45RA+ positively selected. The chain joins TRBV7-9 to TRBJ1-2; 7 bases align to TRBD1. This sequence originates from a man younger than 30 in good health. DNA of the CDR3: TGTGCCAGCGGTCGGAAGGGATCTTACTCGGGTAGGGGGCATGGCTACACCTTC. Amino acid sequence: CASGRKGSYSGRGHGYTF.